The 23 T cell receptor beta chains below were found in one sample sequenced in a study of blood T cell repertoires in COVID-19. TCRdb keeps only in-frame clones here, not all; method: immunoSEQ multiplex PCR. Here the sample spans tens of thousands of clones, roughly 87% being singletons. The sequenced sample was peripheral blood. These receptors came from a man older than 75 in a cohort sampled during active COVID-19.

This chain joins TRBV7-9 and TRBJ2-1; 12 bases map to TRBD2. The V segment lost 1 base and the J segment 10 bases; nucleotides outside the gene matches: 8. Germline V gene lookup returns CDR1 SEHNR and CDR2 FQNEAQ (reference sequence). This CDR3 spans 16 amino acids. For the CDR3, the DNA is TGTGCCAGCAGCTTAGGGCGGACTAGCGGGGTGCAGGAGCAGTTCTTC. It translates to CASSLGRTSGVQEQFF.

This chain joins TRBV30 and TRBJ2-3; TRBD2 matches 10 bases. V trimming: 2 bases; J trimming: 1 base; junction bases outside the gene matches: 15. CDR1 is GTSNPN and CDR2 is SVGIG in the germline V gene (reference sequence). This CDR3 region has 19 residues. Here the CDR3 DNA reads TGTGCCTGGAGTATATCTAGGGCTAGCGGGAGTTGGGGCACAGATACGCAGTATTTT. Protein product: CAWSISRASGSWGTDTQYF.

CDR3 amino acids: CASGVRTGVTEAFF. DNA for the CDR3: TGTGCTAGTGGTGTAAGGACAGGGGTCACTGAAGCTTTCTTT. V is TRBV12-5 and J is TRBJ1-1; TRBD1 agrees at 9 bases. This CDR3 contains 14 residues. The V gene's germline CDR1 is LGHNT and CDR2 FRNRAP. V lost 5 bases and J lost 4; bases outside the gene matches: 5. Drawing the rest from reference TRBV12-5 and TRBJ1-1, the complete variable domain is DARVTQTPRHKVTEMGQEVTMRCQPILGHNTVFWYRQTMMQGLELLAYFRNRAPLDDSGMPKDRFSAEMPDATLATLKIQPSEPRDSAVYFCASGVRTGVTEAFFGQGTRLTVV.

For the CDR3, the DNA is TGTGCCAGCAGCTTAGCAGTGGGAGCGGGGGGCGCAGATACGCAGTATTTT. Encoded protein: CASSLAVGAGGADTQYF. The chain couples TRBV11-2 to TRBJ2-3; TRBD2 agrees at 9 bases. This CDR3 comprises 17 residues. Germline assignment: CDR1 SGHAT and CDR2 FQNNGV. The V segment lost 1 base and the J segment 4 bases; nucleotides outside the gene matches: 9.

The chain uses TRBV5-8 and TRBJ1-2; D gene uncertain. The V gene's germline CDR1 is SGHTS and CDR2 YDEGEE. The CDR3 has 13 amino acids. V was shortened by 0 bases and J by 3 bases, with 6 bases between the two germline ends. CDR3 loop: CASSLVRDYGYTF. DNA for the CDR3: TGTGCCAGCAGCTTGGTCCGAGACTATGGCTACACCTTC.

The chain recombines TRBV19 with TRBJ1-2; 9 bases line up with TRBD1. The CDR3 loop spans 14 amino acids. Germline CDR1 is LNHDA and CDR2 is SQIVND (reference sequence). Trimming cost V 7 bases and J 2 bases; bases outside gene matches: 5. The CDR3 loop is CASTGDRANYGYTF. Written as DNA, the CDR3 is TGTGCCAGTACCGGGGACAGGGCAAACTATGGCTACACCTTC.

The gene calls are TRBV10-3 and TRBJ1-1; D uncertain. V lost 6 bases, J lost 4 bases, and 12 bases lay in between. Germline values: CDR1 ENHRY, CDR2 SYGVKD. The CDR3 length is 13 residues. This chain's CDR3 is CAISPAAGTEAFF. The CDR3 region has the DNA TGTGCCATCAGCCCGGCGGCGGGCACTGAAGCTTTCTTT.

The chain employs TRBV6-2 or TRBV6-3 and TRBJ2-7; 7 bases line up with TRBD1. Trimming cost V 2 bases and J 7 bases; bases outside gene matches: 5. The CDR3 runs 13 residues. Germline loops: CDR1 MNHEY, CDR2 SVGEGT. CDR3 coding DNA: TGTGCCAGCAGTTACAGGGGGCTGGGAGAGCAGTACTTC. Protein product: CASSYRGLGEQYF.

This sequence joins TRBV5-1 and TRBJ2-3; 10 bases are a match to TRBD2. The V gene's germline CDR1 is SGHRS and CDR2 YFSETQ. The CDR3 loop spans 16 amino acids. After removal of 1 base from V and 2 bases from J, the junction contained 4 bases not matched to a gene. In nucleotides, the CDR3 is TGCGCCAGCAGCTTGCCCGGGACTAGCGACACAGATACGCAGTATTTT. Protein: CASSLPGTSDTDTQYF.

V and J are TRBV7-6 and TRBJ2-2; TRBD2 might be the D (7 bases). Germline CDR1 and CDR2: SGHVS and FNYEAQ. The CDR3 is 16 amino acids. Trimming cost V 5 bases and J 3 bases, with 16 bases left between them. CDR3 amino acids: CASSALGGVYTGELFF. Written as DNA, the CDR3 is TGTGCCAGCAGCGCCCTAGGGGGGGTGTACACCGGGGAGCTGTTTTTT.

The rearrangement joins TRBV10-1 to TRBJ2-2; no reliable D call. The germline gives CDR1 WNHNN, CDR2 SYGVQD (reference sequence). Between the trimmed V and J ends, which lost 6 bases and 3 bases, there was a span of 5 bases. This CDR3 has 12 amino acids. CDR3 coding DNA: TGCGCCAGCAGGCCAGACACCGGGGAGCTGTTTTTT. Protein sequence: CASRPDTGELFF.

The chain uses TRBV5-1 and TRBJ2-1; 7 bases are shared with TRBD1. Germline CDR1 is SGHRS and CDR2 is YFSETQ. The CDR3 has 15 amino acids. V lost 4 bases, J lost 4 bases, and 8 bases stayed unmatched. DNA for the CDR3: TGCGCCAGCAGCCCTACGGGACAGCGTTACAATGAGCAGTTCTTC. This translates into CASSPTGQRYNEQFF.

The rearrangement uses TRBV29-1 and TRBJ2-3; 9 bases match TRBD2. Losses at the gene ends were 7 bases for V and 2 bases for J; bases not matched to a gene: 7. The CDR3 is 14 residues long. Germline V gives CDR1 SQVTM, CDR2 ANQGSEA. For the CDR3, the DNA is TGCAGCGGGACCGGACTAGCGTACACAGATACGCAGTATTTT. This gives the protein CSGTGLAYTDTQYF.

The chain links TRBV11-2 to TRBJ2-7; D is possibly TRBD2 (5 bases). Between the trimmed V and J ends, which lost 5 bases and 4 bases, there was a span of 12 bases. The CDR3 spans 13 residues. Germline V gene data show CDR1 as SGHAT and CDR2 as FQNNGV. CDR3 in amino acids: CASSPGLFYEQYF. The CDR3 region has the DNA TGTGCCAGCAGCCCAGGACTCTTTTACGAGCAGTACTTC. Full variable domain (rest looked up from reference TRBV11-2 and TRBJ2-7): EAGVAQSPRYKIIEKRQSVAFWCNPISGHATLYWYQQILGQGPKLLIQFQNNGVVDDSQLPKDRFSAERLKGVDSTLKIQPAKLEDSAVYLCASSPGLFYEQYFGPGTRLTVT.

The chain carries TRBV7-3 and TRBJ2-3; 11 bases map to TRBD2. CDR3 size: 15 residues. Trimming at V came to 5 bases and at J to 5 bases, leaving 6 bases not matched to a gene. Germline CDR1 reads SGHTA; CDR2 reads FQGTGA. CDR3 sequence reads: CASSPALAGVDTQYF. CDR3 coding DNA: TGTGCCAGCAGCCCAGCACTAGCGGGAGTAGATACGCAGTATTTT.

The DNA for the CDR3 is TGTGCCAGCAGTACGGCCTGGCGGTATGGCTACACCTTC. The encoded protein is CASSTAWRYGYTF. The rearrangement uses TRBV6-2 or TRBV6-3 and TRBJ1-2, with D hard to call. This CDR3 spans 13 amino acids. Trimming pared 5 bases from V and 5 bases from J, leaving 12 bases between. Germline CDR1 and CDR2: MNHEY and SVGEGT.

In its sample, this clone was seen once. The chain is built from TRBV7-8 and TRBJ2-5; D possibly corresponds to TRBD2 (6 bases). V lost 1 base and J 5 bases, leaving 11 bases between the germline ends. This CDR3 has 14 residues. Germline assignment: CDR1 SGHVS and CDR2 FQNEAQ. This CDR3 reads CASSLGRLAETQYF. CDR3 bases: TGTGCCAGCAGCTTAGGGCGTCTAGCGGAGACCCAGTACTTC.

CDR3 sequence (DNA): TGCAGCGTTGTAACCGGGACAGGCACCTCGAATAATCTTGGAAACACCATATATTTT. It is translated as CSVVTGTGTSNNLGNTIYF. The rearrangement links TRBV29-1 to TRBJ1-3; TRBD1 matches 8 bases. The CDR3 covers 19 residues. Germline V gene data show CDR1 as SQVTM and CDR2 as ANQGSEA. V lost 4 bases, J lost 3 bases, and 20 bases stayed unmatched.

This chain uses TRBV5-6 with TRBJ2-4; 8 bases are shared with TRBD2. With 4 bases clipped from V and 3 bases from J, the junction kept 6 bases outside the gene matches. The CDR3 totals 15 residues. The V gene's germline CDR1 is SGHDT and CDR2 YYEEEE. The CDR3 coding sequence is TGTGCCAGCAGCCAGGGACTAGGGGACAAAAACATTCAGTACTTC. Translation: CASSQGLGDKNIQYF.

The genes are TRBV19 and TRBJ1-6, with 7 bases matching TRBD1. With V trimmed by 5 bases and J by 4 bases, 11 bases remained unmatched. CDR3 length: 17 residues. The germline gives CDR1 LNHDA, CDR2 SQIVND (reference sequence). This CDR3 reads CASSSTGVATYNSPLHF. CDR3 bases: TGTGCCAGTAGTTCAACAGGGGTCGCTACGTATAATTCACCCCTCCACTTT.

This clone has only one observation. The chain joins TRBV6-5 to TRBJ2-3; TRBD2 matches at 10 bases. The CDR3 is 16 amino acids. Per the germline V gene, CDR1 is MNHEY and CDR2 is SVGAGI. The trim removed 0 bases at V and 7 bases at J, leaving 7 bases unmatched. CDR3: CASSYSPAGGPNTQYF. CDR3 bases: TGTGCCAGCAGTTACTCACCAGCGGGGGGGCCAAATACGCAGTATTTT.

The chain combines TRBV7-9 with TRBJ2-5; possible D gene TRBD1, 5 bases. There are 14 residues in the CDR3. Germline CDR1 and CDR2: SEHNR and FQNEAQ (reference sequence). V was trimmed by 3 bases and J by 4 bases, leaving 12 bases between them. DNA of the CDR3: TGTGCCAGCAGCTTGTCAGGGTCAGGAGAGACCCAGTACTTC. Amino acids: CASSLSGSGETQYF.

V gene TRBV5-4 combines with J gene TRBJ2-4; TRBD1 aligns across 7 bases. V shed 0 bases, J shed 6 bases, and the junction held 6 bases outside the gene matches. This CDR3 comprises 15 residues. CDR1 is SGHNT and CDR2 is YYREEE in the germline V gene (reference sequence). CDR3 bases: TGTGCCAGCAGCTTGGACAGGGGAGTTAGAAACATTCAGTACTTC. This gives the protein CASSLDRGVRNIQYF.